Following are 17 T cell receptor beta chains from one sample sequenced in a study of CD8 T cells in ankylosing spondylitis. TCRdb processed the 5' RACE reads anew with MiXCR; each CDR3 protein has one entry. The sample yields 200,000 to 250,000 distinct CDR3 sequences, 8% to 11% seen once. The source material was blood, either unsorted or a sorted T cell fraction (not recorded which). These receptors originate from a male donor with ankylosing spondylitis or in good health (not recorded which).

This clonotype was picked up a small number of times. The genes are TRBV7-2 and TRBJ2-1, with a possible D match to TRBD2 (6 bases). Germline CDR1 is SGHTA and CDR2 is FQGNSA. Trimming cost V 5 bases and J 9 bases, with 14 bases left between them. The CDR3 spans 13 residues. The CDR3 region is CASSARLDGEQFF. The CDR3 coding sequence is TGTGCCAGCAGCGCCCGACTAGACGGTGAGCAGTTCTTC.

Note on this clonotype: A much larger clone lies one base from this, so it may be a read error. As the CDR3 is not closed by the conserved phenylalanine or tryptophan, this likely results from a read error. The chain has TRBV12-3 or TRBV12-4 and TRBJ2-7, with 7 bases aligning to TRBD1. The CDR3 spans 13 residues. V lost 6 bases, J lost 5 bases, and 7 bases stayed unmatched. This CDR3 reads CASSRQGRNEQYS. CDR3 sequence (DNA): TGTGCCAGCAGCAGACAGGGTAGAAACGAGCAGTACTCC.

In the case of this clonotype: A much larger clone is a single base away; this may be a read error. The chain couples TRBV5-1 to TRBJ2-6; D unclear. Germline V gene lookup returns CDR1 SGHRS and CDR2 YFSETQ. The CDR3 loop spans 16 amino acids. CDR3 nucleotides: TGCGCCAGCGGCTTGGGTACCGGCTCTGGGGCCAACGTCCTGACTTTC. As protein: CASGLGTGSGANVLTF.

There are many counts of this clonotype. The CDR3 nucleotides read TGTGCCAGCAGCCCTACCGGGACTAGCGGAACCAAAAGGGATACGCAGTATTTT. Its protein is CASSPTGTSGTKRDTQYF. The rearrangement links TRBV6-1 to TRBJ2-3; the match to TRBD2 covers 11 bases. With V trimmed by 6 bases and J by 6 bases, 17 bases remained unmatched. This CDR3 comprises 18 residues. Germline V CDR1 and CDR2: MNHNS, SASEGT.

This clonotype was counted a few times. J is TRBJ2-5 and V is TRBV7-3, with D uncertain. V lost 4 bases to trimming and J lost 2 bases, with 8 bases between them. In germline, CDR1 is SGHTA, CDR2 FQGTGA. The CDR3 length is 13 residues. The CDR3 protein is CASSSLGQETQYF. CDR3 nucleotides: TGTGCCAGCAGCTCCCTCGGGCAAGAGACCCAGTACTTC.

This clonotype has only a few counts. The gene calls are TRBV15 and TRBJ1-6; D remains ambiguous. V lost 0 bases and J lost 9, with 12 bases in between. CDR1 and CDR2 (germline): LNHNV, YYDKDF (reference sequence). CDR3 length: 15 residues. CDR3 sequence (DNA): TGTGCCACCAGCAGAGATAGCGGCAGCGTTTCACCCCTCCACTTT. Protein: CATSRDSGSVSPLHF.

In its sample, this clonotype was seen many times. The gene calls are TRBV7-8 and TRBJ2-2; D gene ambiguous. This CDR3 has 14 residues. V dropped 5 bases and J dropped 0 bases, with 7 bases sitting between them. The germline V gene has CDR1 SGHVS and CDR2 FQNEAQ. The CDR3 bases are TGTGCCAGCAGCGGGGTTTCGAACACCGGGGAGCTGTTTTTT. Residues: CASSGVSNTGELFF.

The table lists this clonotype with many counts. CDR3 in DNA: TGCGCCAGCAGCGACCGGGACAGGGCAACGGATACGCAGTATTTT. It yields the protein CASSDRDRATDTQYF. The chain has TRBV5-1 and TRBJ2-3; the match to TRBD1 covers 9 bases. Germline CDR1 SGHRS, CDR2 YFSETQ. With V trimmed by 4 bases and J by 6 bases, 9 bases remained unmatched. CDR3 length: 15 amino acids.

The V call is TRBV5-1, the J call TRBJ2-5; D is unclear. The CDR3 extends over 14 amino acids. Trimming pared 0 bases from V and 1 base from J, leaving 7 bases between. The germline V gene encodes CDR1 SGHRS and CDR2 YFSETQ. CDR3 nucleotides: TGCGCCAGCAGCTTGGCCTTGGGCCAAGAGACCCAGTACTTC. Translating it yields CASSLALGQETQYF.

This clonotype has only a few counts. This chain uses TRBV20-1 with TRBJ2-5; D not resolved. This CDR3 contains 13 residues. In germline, CDR1 is DFQATT, CDR2 SNEGSKA (reference sequence). V was cut by 2 bases and J by 5 bases, with 12 bases left in between. The CDR3 protein is CSARPGFGETQYF. The CDR3 nucleotides read TGCAGTGCTAGACCAGGCTTTGGGGAGACCCAGTACTTC.

This clonotype was seen repeatedly, ten times or more. The rearrangement uses TRBV7-2 and TRBJ2-3; the D gene is possibly TRBD2 (5 bases). Germline values: CDR1 SGHTA, CDR2 FQGNSA. Trimming removed 2 bases at V and 8 bases at J, with 17 bases between. The CDR3 sequence is 15 residues long. The CDR3 sequence is CASSLTGSARGTQYF. The CDR3 coding sequence is TGTGCCAGCAGCTTAACCGGGTCCGCACGGGGTACGCAGTATTTT.

As regards this clonotype: A read error may be the cause here, since a much bigger clone is one base away. The missing conserved phenylalanine or tryptophan at the end of this CDR3 makes a read error likely. J is TRBJ1-6 and V is TRBV6-1, with unresolved D. Germline loops: CDR1 MNHNS, CDR2 SASEGT. Trimming pared 5 bases from V and 5 bases from J, leaving 16 bases between. The CDR3 length is 16 residues. This CDR3 is CASSLSHTRDNSPLHL. The CDR3 DNA follows: TGTGCCAGCAGTCTATCACACACAAGGGATAATTCACCCCTCCACCTT.

The J gene is TRBJ2-7, the V gene TRBV7-9, with a possible D match to TRBD1 (8 bases). This CDR3 contains 15 residues. Germline CDR1 SEHNR, CDR2 FQNEAQ (reference sequence). V lost 4 bases and J 3 bases, leaving 16 bases between the germline ends. CDR3 sequence reads: CASSSDREGIYEQYF. As DNA, the CDR3 is TGTGCCAGCAGCTCGGACAGGGAGGGGATCTACGAGCAGTACTTC.

This clonotype was observed at least ten times. The genes are TRBV7-2 and TRBJ1-1; no firm D call. Trimming removed 5 bases from V and 4 bases from J, with 11 bases in between. Germline V lookup: CDR1 SGHTA, CDR2 FQGNSA. The CDR3 spans 13 residues. DNA of the CDR3: TGTGCCAGCAGCCTTAGCCTAGGCACTGAAGCTTTCTTT. Its protein is CASSLSLGTEAFF.

In this sample, this clonotype turned up many times. The chain joins TRBV5-5 to TRBJ1-5, with D maybe TRBD1 (5 bases). The CDR3 has 16 amino acids. The germline V gene encodes CDR1 SGHKS and CDR2 YYEKEE (reference sequence). Between the trimmed V and J ends, which lost 0 bases and 3 bases, there was a span of 13 bases. CDR3 in DNA: TGTGCCAGCAGCTTGGGACAGTCTACCAACAATCAGCCCCAGCATTTT. Protein product: CASSLGQSTNNQPQHF. The full variable domain, rest sourced from reference TRBV5-5 and TRBJ1-5, is DAGVTQSPTHLIKTRGQQVTLRCSPISGHKSVSWYQQVLGQGPQFIFQYYEKEERGRGNFPDRFSARQFPNYSSELNVNALLLGDSALYLCASSLGQSTNNQPQHFGDGTRLSIL.

This clonotype was seen repeatedly, ten times or more. This chain links TRBV12-3 or TRBV12-4 with TRBJ2-7; D ambiguous. Trimming shortened V by 6 bases and J by 5 bases, and 14 bases separated the two germline ends. The CDR3 is made up of 13 amino acids. The CDR3 is CASSSALGNEQYF. CDR3 nucleotide sequence: TGTGCCAGCAGCTCTGCCTTAGGTAACGAGCAGTACTTC.

In this sample, this clonotype turned up many times. The rearrangement uses TRBV12-5 and TRBJ2-3; TRBD2 matches at 8 bases. After removal of 4 bases from V and 4 bases from J, the junction contained 4 bases not matched to a gene. From germline, CDR1 is LGHNT and CDR2 FRNRAP. The CDR3 covers 14 residues. The CDR3 here is CASGSGLASDTQYF. The CDR3 DNA is TGTGCTAGTGGTTCTGGACTAGCTTCAGATACGCAGTATTTT.